This is a list of T cell receptor beta chains from one sample in a study of cytomegalovirus exposure and HLA in healthy donors. Assay: immunoSEQ multiplex PCR; the TCRdb copy retains only in-frame clones and omits some. In the table there are about 87,000 clones, less than 80% of which are singletons. The specimen sequenced was PBMCs. These receptors originate from a man in his thirties or forties in good health and CMV-seropositive. CDR3s include the opening cysteine and the closing phenylalanine or tryptophan. The D gene is left open where the match is weak. The size entry is marked missing in some rows and otherwise reads once, few, many or a size class.

>TRBJ2-7|TRBV27|.|.
TGTGCCAGCAGTATAAACCAGGGTTTCCCCTACGAGCAGTACTTC
CASSINQGFPYEQYF
>TRBJ2-2|TRBV10-3|.|TRBD2
TGTGCCATCAGTCTAGCGGGAGCGAACACCGGGGAGCTGTTTTTT
CAISLAGANTGELFF
>TRBJ2-3|TRBV9|few|TRBD2
TGTGCCAGCAGCGTTGGAGCGGGAGGGTTCACAGATACGCAGTATTTT
CASSVGAGGFTDTQYF
>TRBJ1-1|TRBV7-8|.|.
TGTGCCAGCAGCATCGGGGTGAACACTGAAGCTTTCTTT
CASSIGVNTEAFF
>TRBJ1-2|TRBV2|few|TRBD1
TGTGCCAGCCTTCCCGGGACAGGGATGCTCTTAAATGGCTACACCTTC
CASLPGTGMLLNGYTF
>TRBJ1-1|TRBV13|few|.
TGTGCCAGCAGCTTGGGTACCGGGACTGAAGCTTTCTTT
CASSLGTGTEAFF
>TRBJ1-1|TRBV6-5|.|.
TGTGCCAGCAGTTACTCGACCATGGGGGGGGGCCCTGAAGCTTTCTTT
CASSYSTMGGGPEAFF
>TRBJ1-1|TRBV2|few|.
TGTGCCAGCAGTGAAGACAGGGTAGGAGCTTTCTTT
CASSEDRVGAFF
>TRBJ2-3|TRBV25-1|.|.
TGTGCCAGCAGAGGACTCCTCACAGATACGCAGTATTTT
CASRGLLTDTQYF
>TRBJ2-2|TRBV4-3|.|.
TGCGCCAGCAGCCAAGATCTAAGGGGGAGGGCCGGCGGGGAGCTGTTTTTT
CASSQDLRGRAGGELFF
>TRBJ1-6|TRBV2|.|TRBD1
TGTGCCAGCAGTCGGGACAGGGTGGCGGAGAATTCACCCCTCCACTTT
CASSRDRVAENSPLHF
>TRBJ2-2|TRBV9|.|TRBD2
TGTGCCAGCGCCGTCGGGACTAGCGGGAGGGCCGGGGAGCTGTTTTTT
CASAVGTSGRAGELFF
>TRBJ1-5|TRBV7-6|.|.
TGTGCCAGCAGCTTAGGACGGACTAATCAGCCCCAGCATTTT
CASSLGRTNQPQHF
>TRBJ2-1|TRBV30|.|TRBD2
TGTGCCTGGAGTGTACTGGCTAGCGGGAACAATGAGCAGTTCTTC
CAWSVLASGNNEQFF
>TRBJ2-7|TRBV29-1|.|.
TGCAGCGTTGAGAAACAGGGATCCTACGAGCAGTACTTC
CSVEKQGSYEQYF
>TRBJ2-3|TRBV28|.|.
TGTGCCAGCAGTAGGGGAGGCCGATTTGGAGATACGCAGTATTTT
CASSRGGRFGDTQYF
>TRBJ2-2|TRBV7-9|once|.
TGTGCCAGCAGCCGGTCGGCCGGGGAGCTGTTTTTT
CASSRSAGELFF
>TRBJ2-3|TRBV29-1|.|TRBD1
TGCAGCGTTGAAGGGGGACAGGGGGCAGATACGCAGTATTTT
CSVEGGQGADTQYF
>TRBJ2-7|TRBV6-5|.|.
TGTGCCAGCAGTTCCTGGACCAGCGGCTACGAGCAGTACTTC
CASSSWTSGYEQYF
>TRBJ2-7|TRBV5-1|.|TRBD2
TGCGCCAGTGCTCCGGGACTAGCGGATCTTCGGGAGCAGTACTTC
CASAPGLADLREQYF
>TRBJ1-3|TRBV6-5|medium-sized|TRBD1
TGTGCCAGCAGTTACCGGGACAGCTCTGGAAACACCATATATTTT
CASSYRDSSGNTIYF
>TRBJ2-5|TRBV5-6|.|.
TGTGCCAGCAGCTTACAGACAGCCCAAGAGACCCAGTACTTC
CASSLQTAQETQYF
>TRBJ2-7|TRBV27|.|.
TGTGCCAGCAGTTTACGCAGGTCCAGCGAGCAGTACTTC
CASSLRRSSEQYF
>TRBJ2-2|TRBV19|.|TRBD1
TGTGCCAGTAGTTCCCGGACAGGGTCGGGCGGGGAGCTGTTTTTT
CASSSRTGSGGELFF
>TRBJ2-7|TRBV29-1|.|TRBD2
TGCAGCGTCGGGCCCGGGGGGTACGAGCAGTACTTC
CSVGPGGYEQYF
>TRBJ1-1|TRBV9|.|TRBD1
TGTGCCAGCAGCGTAGCAGGGGGCCAAGCTTTCTTT
CASSVAGGQAFF
>TRBJ2-5|TRBV10-3|.|TRBD1
TGTGCCATCAGTGAGTCCAGGACAGGGGGCGCTGAGACCCAGTACTTC
CAISESRTGGAETQYF
>TRBJ2-7|TRBV7-2|.|TRBD2
TGTGCCAGCAGCTTCTATAGCGGGCCGGCCTACGAGCAGTACTTC
CASSFYSGPAYEQYF
>TRBJ1-5|TRBV4-2|.|.
TGTGCCAGCAGCCAGTCTTCCGAACAGGGCTATCAGCCCCAGCATTTT
CASSQSSEQGYQPQHF
>TRBJ2-5|TRBV19|.|.
TGTGCCAGTAGTAAGGACGTGGCAAGGGAGCAGTACTTC
CASSKDVAREQYF
>TRBJ1-3|TRBV7-2|.|.
TGTGCCAGCAGCTTAGGTCCGGACAGCTCTGGAAACACCATATATTTT
CASSLGPDSSGNTIYF
>TRBJ1-4|TRBV30|.|TRBD1
TGTGCCTGGAGGACTCCGGGACAGGGGGAGGGGGAAAAACTGTTTTTT
CAWRTPGQGEGEKLFF
>TRBJ2-2|TRBV6-4|.|TRBD2
TGTGCCAGCAGTGACTCTAGCGGGAGGGCCACCGGGGAGCTGTTTTTT
CASSDSSGRATGELFF
>TRBJ2-3|TRBV7-2|.|TRBD2
TGTGCCAGCAGCCCTGGACTAGCGACAGATACGCAGTATTTT
CASSPGLATDTQYF
>TRBJ2-5|TRBV28|.|TRBD1
TGTGCCAGCAGTCCTAGACAGGGGGGGGTGTCAGAGACCCAGTACTTC
CASSPRQGGVSETQYF
>TRBJ2-5|TRBV5-4|.|TRBD2
TGTGCCAGCAGTTTGCCCGGGACTAGCGGCTACGAGACCCAGTACTTC
CASSLPGTSGYETQYF
>TRBJ1-6|TRBV27|.|.
TGTGCCAGCTCGGGGTTTTACACTAATTCACCCCTCCACTTT
CASSGFYTNSPLHF
>TRBJ2-1|TRBV4-1|.|.
TGCGCCAGCAGCCAAGAGAGCTCCAATGAGCAGTTCTTC
CASSQESSNEQFF
>TRBJ1-4|TRBV5-1|.|TRBD1
TGCGCCAGCAGGATAAGACAGGGGGCAGATGAAAAACTGTTTTTT
CASRIRQGADEKLFF
>TRBJ1-6|TRBV5-6|.|.
TGTGCCAGCAGCTTGGAGAGGGAGTCACCCCTCCACTTT
CASSLERESPLHF
>TRBJ2-4|TRBV27|once|.
TGTGCCAGCAGGGTGGCAGGCATAGCCAAAAACATTCAGTACTTC
CASRVAGIAKNIQYF
>TRBJ1-1|TRBV10-3|.|TRBD1
TGTGCCATCAGTTGGGACAGGGGAGAGGCCACTGAAGCTTTCTTT
CAISWDRGEATEAFF
>TRBJ1-2|TRBV30|.|.
TGTGCCTGGAGTGTGGGGGGTAGCTATGGCTACACCTTC
CAWSVGGSYGYTF
>TRBJ1-1|TRBV5-4|.|TRBD1
TGTGCCAGCTCCCGACAGGGGAGGCCTGAAGCTTTCTTT
CASSRQGRPEAFF
>TRBJ1-1|TRBV7-9|.|.
TGTGCCAGCAGCCAATTTCGGACAGAAGTAGCTTTCTTT
CASSQFRTEVAFF
>TRBJ1-6|TRBV14|.|.
TGTGCCAGCAGCCAAGGGGGGGGCACACCCCTCCACTTT
CASSQGGGTPLHF
>TRBJ1-5|TRBV6-5|few|.
TGTGCCAGCAGTTACTCAGGGGATCCCTACAATCAGCCCCAGCATTTT
CASSYSGDPYNQPQHF